This TCR beta chain was retrieved from a study of blood T cell repertoires in COVID-19. Study-level background: COVID-19 samples from acute and convalescent phases originated in the United States, Italy and Spain. Nucleic acid was either cDNA or gDNA, and it came from T cells, B-cell-depleted T cells, or PBMCs.

In the original workflow: The assay estimated nucleated cells by amplifying reference gene primers. Using immunoSEQ multiplex PCR, the repertoire was profiled, and TCRdb retains in-frame clones only, with some absent. That table furnishes V, J and clone size, whereas the DNA furnished D and trimming. This table holds about 110,000 clones, about 87% found once. CDR1 is MNHEY and CDR2 is SVGAGI in the germline V gene. This CDR3 spans 13 amino acids. Trimming cost V 7 bases and J 5 bases; bases outside gene matches: 7. This TCR came from a man in his fifties or sixties with active or convalescent COVID-19. Material for sequencing was peripheral blood. V is TRBV6-5 and J is TRBJ1-2; TRBD1 agrees at 7 bases. CDR3 sequence: CASIPTGTYGYTF. The CDR3 DNA reads TGTGCCAGCATCCCGACAGGGACGTATGGCTACACCTTC.